These T cell receptor beta chains were read from a single sample in a study of Graves' ophthalmopathy and Graves' hyperthyroidism. TCRdb redid the calling of the multiplex PCR reads with MiXCR, one entry per CDR3 protein. The data contain around 670,000 distinct CDR3 sequences, roughly two fifths of them singletons. Sequenced material: peripheral blood. The receptors originated from an adult man with Graves' ophthalmopathy. The CDR3 runs from the conserved cysteine through the conserved F or W. Fields, in order: D gene, V gene, clone size, J gene, CDR3 protein, CDR3 DNA. The D gene is left open where the match is weak. Clone size, where shown, is once, few, many, or a class for clones that have expanded.

>TRBD2|TRBV25-1|NA|TRBJ2-7
CASQGTSGTYEQYF
TGTGCCAGCCAGGGGACTAGCGGGACCTACGAGCAGTACTTC
>NA|TRBV10-3|many|TRBJ2-7
CAITRGPKDYEQYF
TGTGCCATCACCCGAGGCCCTAAGGACTACGAGCAGTACTTC
>NA|TRBV12-3/TRBV12-4|NA|TRBJ2-5
CASSPPSQQETQYF
TGTGCCAGCTCACCACCGTCTCAGCAAGAGACCCAGTACTTC
>NA|TRBV13|NA|TRBJ2-7
CASSSRGGAEQYF
TGTGCCAGCAGCTCCAGGGGCGGGGCCGAGCAGTACTTC
>NA|TRBV25-1|once|TRBJ1-2
CASSDQGPNYGYTF
TGTGCCAGCAGTGATCAGGGTCCCAACTATGGCTACACCTTC
>NA|TRBV3-1|NA|TRBJ2-5
CASSQGQGAETQYF
TGTGCCAGCAGCCAGGGTCAAGGGGCAGAGACCCAGTACTTC
>NA|TRBV5-6|NA|TRBJ1-4
CASGPGPSLQKLFF
TGTGCCAGCGGCCCGGGACCTTCCCTTCAAAAACTGTTTTTT
>TRBD2|TRBV20-1|NA|TRBJ2-5
CSARDNQAGGETQYF
TGCAGTGCTAGAGATAATCAGGCGGGAGGAGAGACCCAGTACTTC
>TRBD1|TRBV6-5|few|TRBJ2-7
CASREGQFPYEQYF
TGTGCCAGCAGAGAGGGACAGTTCCCCTACGAGCAGTACTTC
>NA|TRBV10-3|few|TRBJ1-5
CASSAEGTEDSNQPQHF
TGTGCCAGCAGTGCCGAAGGGACGGAAGATAGCAATCAGCCCCAGCATTTT
>NA|TRBV5-5|NA|TRBJ2-7
CASSPSAEGYEQYF
TGTGCCAGCAGTCCCTCGGCCGAGGGATACGAGCAGTACTTC
>TRBD1|TRBV12-3/TRBV12-4|NA|TRBJ1-1
CASENRGDGKAFF
TGTGCCAGCGAAAACAGGGGGGACGGAAAAGCTTTCTTT
>NA|TRBV5-1|few|TRBJ2-2
CASSLVGTGNTGELFF
TGCGCCAGCAGCTTGGTTGGGACGGGGAACACCGGGGAGCTGTTTTTT
>NA|TRBV7-9|once|TRBJ1-4
CASSLIAGEGYEKLFF
TGTGCCAGCAGCTTAATAGCCGGGGAGGGTTACGAAAAACTGTTTTTT
>NA|TRBV5-4|NA|TRBJ1-2
CASSHGRENYGYTF
TGTGCCAGCAGCCACGGACGGGAAAACTATGGCTACACCTTC
>NA|TRBV15|many|TRBJ2-2
CATSRDRAGYTGELFF
TGTGCCACCAGCAGAGATCGGGCAGGATACACCGGGGAGCTGTTTTTT
>NA|TRBV7-9|once|TRBJ2-2
CASSQGGTSTGELFF
TGTGCCAGCAGCCAAGGTGGGACGAGCACCGGGGAGCTGTTTTTT
>NA|TRBV20-1|NA|TRBJ2-5
CSAHRPQGRFETQYF
TGCAGTGCTCATCGCCCACAGGGAAGGTTCGAGACCCAGTACTTC
>TRBD1|TRBV7-3|NA|TRBJ2-2
CASSRKGQGANTGELFF
TGTGCCAGCAGTCGAAAGGGACAGGGGGCTAACACCGGGGAGCTGTTTTTT
>NA|TRBV10-3|NA|TRBJ1-6
CATSDNDTISSPLHF
TGTGCCACCAGTGATAACGACACGATTTCTTCACCCCTCCACTTT
>TRBD1|TRBV15|NA|TRBJ2-7
CATSRGTGAVYEQYF
TGTGCCACCAGCAGAGGGACAGGGGCCGTTTACGAGCAGTACTTC
>TRBD1|TRBV10-3|NA|TRBJ1-2
CAISEFRQGASYGYTF
TGTGCCATCAGTGAGTTCAGACAGGGGGCCAGCTATGGCTACACCTTC
>NA|TRBV2|many|TRBJ1-2
CASAAGRTNYGYTF
TGTGCCAGCGCGGCAGGCCGAACTAACTATGGCTACACCTTC
>TRBD2|TRBV5-1|NA|TRBJ2-7
CASSLGASGTEQYF
TGCGCCAGCAGCTTGGGTGCTAGCGGGACCGAGCAGTACTTC
>NA|TRBV7-9|NA|TRBJ2-2
CASRGVTNTGELFF
TGCGCCAGCAGAGGGGTTACAAACACCGGGGAGCTGTTTTTT
>TRBD1|TRBV5-1|NA|TRBJ1-2
CASSLEGTGVSFGGYTF
TGCGCCAGCAGCTTGGAAGGGACAGGGGTCTCCTTTGGTGGCTACACCTTC
>NA|TRBV19|many|TRBJ1-3
CASSMLGTRSGNTIYF
TGTGCCAGTAGTATGTTGGGCACTCGCTCTGGAAACACCATATATTTT
>NA|TRBV25-1|many|TRBJ2-5
CASSEPVTLLQETQYF
TGTGCCAGCAGTGAACCGGTCACCCTCCTCCAAGAGACCCAGTACTTC
>NA|TRBV24-1|NA|TRBJ2-2
CATSDITGSRLPNTGELFF
TGTGCCACCAGTGATATAACGGGCAGCCGACTTCCGAACACCGGGGAGCTGTTTTTT
>NA|TRBV19|NA|TRBJ2-5
CASRLRYQETQYF
TGTGCCAGTAGGTTGAGATATCAAGAGACCCAGTACTTC
>TRBD1|TRBV20-1|NA|TRBJ2-5
CSALRDRKETQYF
TGCAGTGCCCTACGGGACAGGAAAGAGACCCAGTACTTC
>TRBD1|TRBV19|NA|TRBJ1-5
CASSQIGTGNQPQHF
TGTGCCAGTAGTCAAATCGGGACAGGTAATCAGCCCCAGCATTTT
>NA|TRBV7-9|NA|TRBJ2-5
CASSLEGVEETQYF
TGTGCCAGCAGCTTAGAAGGGGTCGAAGAGACCCAGTACTTC
>NA|TRBV24-1|NA|TRBJ1-5
CATSGEGDQPQHF
TGTGCCACCAGTGGGGAGGGCGACCAGCCCCAGCATTTT
>TRBD1|TRBV7-2|few|TRBJ1-1
CASSFRDRPNTEAFF
TGTGCCAGCAGCTTCCGGGACAGGCCTAACACTGAAGCTTTCTTT
>NA|TRBV7-9|once|TRBJ1-3
CASSQELISGNTIYF
TGTGCCAGCAGCCAAGAGCTGATCTCTGGAAACACCATATATTTT